This T cell receptor (beta chain) was recovered during a study of T cell changes during pregnancy in multiple sclerosis. The CDR3 extends over 16 amino acids. Repertoires were generated with immunoSEQ multiplex PCR, while TCRdb's copy carries only in-frame clones and drops some. The sample yields 40,000 or so clones, 80% to 90% seen once. The sequenced sample was CD4+ T cells from peripheral blood mononuclear cells, obtained before pregnancy. This TCR was sampled from a female donor with multiple sclerosis, enrolled in a pregnancy study. The gene calls are TRBV12-1 and TRBJ2-3; the table names TRBD2, a call not compared with the DNA. TRBV12-1 has pseudogene status. As DNA, the CDR3 is TGTGCCAGCCGTTCTACTTCCCCCCTAGGCACAGATACGCAGTATTTT. Its translation is CASRSTSPLGTDTQYF.